This is a list of T cell receptor beta chains from one sample in a study of shared clonotypes between healthy human individuals. Generated by immunoSEQ multiplex PCR, the TCRdb table keeps only in-frame clones and is missing some. Among around 240,000 clones listed, approximately 65% were seen once. The sequenced sample consisted of memory CD4+ T cells sorted from blood. The origin of the receptors is a man under 40 in good health. The CDR3 runs from the conserved cysteine through the conserved F or W. The D gene is left open where the match is weak. Clone size is not always given. Where it is, it says once, few, many or a class for expanded clones.

v_gene	d_gene	abundance	j_gene	CDR3nt	CDR3aa
TRBV4-3	TRBD2	-	TRBJ2-7	TGCGCCAGCAGCCAAGATGGTAGCGGGAGAGGATACGAGCAGTACTTC	CASSQDGSGRGYEQYF
TRBV7-6	-	-	TRBJ2-2	TGTGCCAGCAGCTTAGGGGGAGCGGCCATCAACACCGGGGAGCTGTTTTTT	CASSLGGAAINTGELFF
TRBV5-1	TRBD2	-	TRBJ2-3	TGCGCCAGCAGCCCAGTAGCGGGGAAAGATACGCAGTATTTT	CASSPVAGKDTQYF
TRBV18	-	-	TRBJ2-1	TGTGCCAGCTCACCACTACTTCAGGCGGGAATTGAGCAGTTCTTC	CASSPLLQAGIEQFF
TRBV28	-	-	TRBJ2-1	TGTGCCAGCGTGACGTTGGGTGGCCGTCTCTCGTATGACAATGAGCAGTTCTTC	CASVTLGGRLSYDNEQFF
TRBV21-1	-	-	TRBJ2-2	TGTGCCAGCAGCCCCGGGCAGGGGGGGTTCCCCGGGGAGCTGTTTTTT	CASSPGQGGFPGELFF
TRBV23-1	TRBD2	-	TRBJ2-7	TGCGCCAGCTCTCCGGGACTAGCGGGAGGTCGCTCCTACGAGCAGTACTTC	CASSPGLAGGRSYEQYF
TRBV7-2	-	-	TRBJ2-7	TGTGCCAGCAGCTTAACGGCAGGGTATAACGAGCAGTACTTC	CASSLTAGYNEQYF
TRBV7-3	TRBD1	once	TRBJ2-7	TGTGCCAGCAGCTTAGCACAGGGGTTGTCCCACGAGCAGTACTTC	CASSLAQGLSHEQYF
TRBV18	-	few	TRBJ2-2	TGTGCCAGCTCAACCAGCACCGGGGAGCTGTTTTTT	CASSTSTGELFF
TRBV19	-	-	TRBJ1-5	TGTGCCAGTAGTTCCATAACAGGCCCCAGGGGCAATCAGCCCCAGCATTTT	CASSSITGPRGNQPQHF
TRBV18	TRBD2	-	TRBJ2-7	TGTGCCAGCTCACCTAAGGCAGCGGGAGGGAGATACGAGCAGTACTTC	CASSPKAAGGRYEQYF
TRBV6-1	-	-	TRBJ1-2	TGTGCCAGCAGTCGACTGACAGCTAACTATGGCTACACCTTC	CASSRLTANYGYTF
TRBV9	TRBD2	-	TRBJ2-1	TGTGCCAGCAGTACCGGGGCTAAGCGGGAGCTATGGAATGAGCAGTTCTTC	CASSTGAKRELWNEQFF
TRBV27	-	-	TRBJ2-2	TGTGCCAGCAGGCAGCAACAGGGTTACGGGGAGCTGTTTTTT	CASRQQQGYGELFF
TRBV6-6	-	-	TRBJ2-7	TGTGCCAGCAGCCGACAGGGAGGCAACGAGCAGTACTTC	CASSRQGGNEQYF
TRBV2	-	-	TRBJ2-5	TGTGCCAGCAAGCGGTCTAGAGAGACCCAGTACTTC	CASKRSRETQYF
TRBV19	-	few	TRBJ1-2	TGTGCCAGTAGCCTTACGGGAGGCTACACCTTC	CASSLTGGYTF
TRBV6-1	-	-	TRBJ2-3	TGTGCCAGCAGTGAAGCGTCGACCACAGATACGCAGTATTTT	CASSEASTTDTQYF